The T cell receptor beta chain under discussion was sequenced for a study of cytomegalovirus exposure and HLA in healthy donors listed by TCRdb under 2017. Some background on the complete study: In an earlier analysis of some 550 of the donors, 250 to 300 Gb of sequence data and some 100 million unique TCR beta sequences from 150 million to 200 million T cells were reported. Approximately 330 gigabases of sequencing data and around 85 million unique TCR sequences made up an early release that covered 500 to 650 HLA-typed donors. The genetic ancestry cluster associated with self-reported Caucasian donors included 81% of the 350 to 500 genotyped donors. The aim of the study was to test whether cataloging public T cell receptors could identify signatures of past pathogen exposure. The study used immunosequencing to profile the T cell repertoires of 600 to 850 subjects and linked those repertoires to cytomegalovirus serostatus. A separate validation cohort of roughly 120 different subjects was used in addition to the roughly 620-subject first cohort. To predict cytomegalovirus infection status, the study combined high-throughput TCR immunosequencing, statistical association of individual TCRs with disease status, and machine learning. A later analysis re-analyzed previously published TCR beta repertoires from about 600 donors and added high-resolution HLA genotyping to study TCR occurrence patterns. In the later analysis, no new phenotypic data were used to find candidate immune exposures; instead, reliance was placed on TCR beta sequences and their occurrence across donors. To decide whether each TCR beta V gene segment behaved as functional or pseudogenic, an earlier analysis of some 600 of the donors relied on high-throughput TCR beta sequencing. Donor age, sex, ethnicity and CMV serostatus were compiled together with the repertoire data. Genome-wide SNP genotypes for about 60% of the roughly 700 donors were used in a later genetic analysis, which treated that subset as a discovery cohort. Every repertoire in the discovery cohort had been generated on one and the same sequencing platform. HLA typing covered class I and class II loci at four-digit resolution. The number of typed donors differed by locus: roughly 620-640 for A, B, C, DRB1 and DQB1; approximately 530 for DQA1; 606 for DPA1; and 400 to 480 for DPB1. Because of strong linkage in the cohort, five DR-DQ haplotypes were treated as single units for association and clustering. Among about 400 genotyped donors of the cohort, an average of around 240,000 unique TCR beta nucleotide sequences was sequenced per donor, of which 15% to 20% were non-productive. Broader findings and caveats from the paper: The study listed 164 TCR beta chains as associated with cytomegalovirus. In a later analysis, most CMV-associated TCR beta chains were found to appear HLA-restricted, with HLA associations seemingly driven largely by CMV exposure. Linkage disequilibrium might explain the correlated functional status among segregating V segments, but an unknown experimental factor could not be excluded. Most TCR sequences were seen in very few donors, while some public TCRs were found in many individuals. Because HLA typing was unavailable for some donors at each locus, only the typed subset was used in association tests. Three of the identified cytomegalovirus-associated TCR beta chains were confirmed in vitro to be specific for cytomegalovirus antigens. Presence/absence analyses assumed roughly uniform sequencing depth across donors, an assumption that may not hold. CMV serostatus was the only immune exposure information available for the cohort. Strong co-occurrence of HLA alleles, especially DR and DQ, made assigning TCR associations to individual alleles difficult. This cohort had only TCR beta chains sequenced, and the lack of alpha or paired-chain data limited which features could be detected. Broadly in line with IMGT annotations, most TCR beta V segments showed up in productive rearrangements about 87% or about 30% of the time in an earlier analysis of several hundred of the donors. A further reported finding was that TCR beta sequences accurately predicted the HLA-A and HLA-B alleles for most subjects in the first cohort. In a later analysis, several top co-occurrence clusters were reported to appear linked to parvovirus B19, influenza, CMV and Epstein-Barr virus. A later genetic analysis associated a missense DCLRE1C variant with V-gene and J-gene trimming of TCR beta chains, and an independent cohort replicated the association. In a later analysis, HLA-associated TCR beta chains were found to be more clonally expanded and to have lower generation probabilities than equally common non-associated chains. A group of highly shared sequence variants was considered likely to be a technical artifact of the sequencing pipeline. According to a later analysis, TCR association rates differed among HLA loci, with DRB1 alleles showing the most associated TCRs and HLA-C alleles showing the fewest. The 87-base-pair reads could not distinguish some IMGT-functional V segments, including TRBV6-2 and TRBV6-3, so those segments were excluded. According to the authors, the approach could potentially be generalized to other disease states and immunological phenotypes. At a false discovery rate of 0.05, a later analysis linked about 16,000 TCR beta sequences to specific HLA alleles. A later genetic analysis reported fewer N-insertions in productive TCRs among donors in an Asian-associated ancestry cluster than the roughly 620-donor mean. The classifier was reported to diagnose cytomegalovirus status with high specificity and sensitivity in both the original cohort and the validation cohort. Because counts were too low, some 17 rarely observed V segments, including chromosome 9 orphons, were left out of the earlier analysis of about 500 of the donors.

Receptors were amplified or captured by the immunoSEQ multiplex PCR assay. For the multiplex PCR, a mixture combining 60 forward primers for TCR Vbeta segments and 13 reverse primers for TCR Jbeta segments was used. Amplification of the CDR3 region of rearranged TCR beta genes was performed with a multiplex PCR assay on genomic DNA. Amplified TCR beta libraries were sequenced as 87-base-pair reads on the Illumina HiSeq System. The authors' analysis ran thus. A later analysis tallied 70 million to 100 million unique TCR beta chains across the 550 to 850 repertoires, and roughly 11 million of those chains were shared by two or more donors. To remove PCR and sequencing errors, raw reads were error-corrected and collapsed into unique sequences using a nearest-neighbor algorithm that merged closely related sequences. To assign V, D and J gene segments, CDR3 sequences were aligned to IMGT reference sequences. Each retained sequence needed at least a six-nucleotide match to both a V gene segment and a J gene segment. Rearrangements were classified as productive when the CDR3 lacked stop codons and remained in frame with V and J, and all other rearrangements were classified as non-productive. Following IMGT convention, CDR3 was defined as the stretch from the second conserved V-encoded cysteine up to the conserved J-encoded phenylalanine. In an earlier analysis of around 540 of the donors, sequences lacking an unambiguous match to a single V gene segment were excluded. In an earlier analysis of almost 600 of the donors, a V segment was called functional when productive rearrangements were above 56.7%, and segregating when the standard deviation between donors exceeded 5%. A statistical classification framework was built to diagnose cytomegalovirus status from the catalog of TCR beta chain sequences. V and J gene assignment, in a later analysis, came from comparing TCR nucleotide sequences with IMGT/GENE-DB human TR gene sequences. A later analysis assigned CDR3 sequences and most-parsimonious VDJ recombination scenarios with the TCRdist pipeline. In a later analysis, each TCR beta chain was defined by its CDR3 amino acid sequence together with its V-gene family, and reads without a unique V-gene family were excluded. In a later analysis, 500 to 650 highly shared, low-generation-probability nucleotide sequences were removed to address suspected cross-contamination and a sequencing artifact. In a later analysis, a clonal expansion index for each public chain was calculated from normalized within-repertoire ranks of inferred template counts. In a later analysis, generation probabilities were computed with a VDJ recombination model fitted to out-of-frame rearrangements, and the resulting probabilities were checked against IGoR. A later analysis scored TCR-TCR, TCR-HLA and TCR-CMV co-occurrence with hypergeometric tests, applying a repertoire-size bias correction to TCR pairs. A later analysis estimated false discovery rates by permuting HLA or CMV assignments 20 times. A later analysis grouped co-occurring TCRs with DBSCAN, adding TCRdist sequence similarity when clustering within HLA-allele-positive subsets. Repertoires with fewer than 30,000 or more than 120,000 public chains, plus five repertoires with anomalous nucleotide sharing, were excluded from co-occurrence clustering. What TCRdb holds here is the immuneACCESS table cut down to in-frame rearrangements. Part of the clones is not present; checked against another copy, under half of the missing clones reflect an unresolved V gene, and the others are unexplained. V, J and clone size reflect that table, while D and trimming were determined from the DNA. Present in this sample are over 150,000 clones, less than 80% of which were seen just once. The ten top clones hold around 2.3% of the sample.

The cohort comprised 666 healthy bone marrow donors. Cohort members were all nominally healthy when sampled, although unrecorded immune exposures were likely present. The donor was CMV seronegative and was included in the group of a few hundred seronegative cohort members. A peripheral blood sample was provided by each donor, and peripheral blood mononuclear cells were used for TCR beta sequencing. The Qiagen DNeasy Blood Extraction Kit was used to extract genomic DNA from the blood cell samples. Sequences SEHNR (CDR1) and FQNEAQ (CDR2) are obtained from the germline V gene (reference sequence). The CDR3, cysteine through phenylalanine, is 13 amino acids long. Only the CDR3 DNA stays, 39 bases, in frame from base 1. The junction shows trimming of 9 bases on V and 10 bases on J, and the gene matches do not reach 12 bases of it. About this clone: Its recognized antigen is unknown. No much larger clone is present one base from it, and per-base qualities are unavailable.

The sample was PBMCs. The origin of this receptor is a young man in good health and CMV-seronegative. This receptor chain uses TRBV7-9 and TRBJ1-5, with TRBD1 identical over 7 junction bases. The nucleotides read TGTGCCAGTGCCCGGGACAGCCGCCAACCCCAGCATTTT. Translated, this is CASARDSRQPQHF. With the portions outside the CDR3 filled from the reference TRBV7-9 and TRBJ1-5 genes, the complete variable region becomes DTGVSQNPRHKITKRGQNVTFRCDPISEHNRLYWYRQTLGQGPEFLTYFQNEAQLEKSRLLSDRFSAERPKGSFSTLEIQRTEQGDSAMYLCASARDSRQPQHFGDGTRLSIL.